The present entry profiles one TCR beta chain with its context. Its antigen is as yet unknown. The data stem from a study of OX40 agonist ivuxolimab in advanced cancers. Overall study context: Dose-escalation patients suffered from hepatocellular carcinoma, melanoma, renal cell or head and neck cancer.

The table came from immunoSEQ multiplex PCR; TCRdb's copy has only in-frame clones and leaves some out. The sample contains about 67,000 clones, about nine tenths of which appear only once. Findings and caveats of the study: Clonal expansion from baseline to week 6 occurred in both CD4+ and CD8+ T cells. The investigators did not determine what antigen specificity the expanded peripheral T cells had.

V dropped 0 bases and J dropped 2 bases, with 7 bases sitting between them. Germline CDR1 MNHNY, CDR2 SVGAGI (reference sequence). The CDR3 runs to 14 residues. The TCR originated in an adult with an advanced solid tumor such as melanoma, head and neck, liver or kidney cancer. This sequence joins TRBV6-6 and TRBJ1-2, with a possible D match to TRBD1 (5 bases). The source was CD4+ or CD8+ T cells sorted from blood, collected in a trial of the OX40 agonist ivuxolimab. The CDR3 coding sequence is TGTGCCAGCAGTTACTCCCGGGACAACTATGGCTACACCTTC. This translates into CASSYSRDNYGYTF.